This T cell receptor (beta chain) was profiled in a study of cytomegalovirus exposure and HLA in healthy donors. Overall study context: The same platform used for the approximately 670 first-cohort repertoires was also used for the 95 to 150 validation repertoires, as a later analysis reported.

The data were produced by immunoSEQ multiplex PCR, yet TCRdb's version contains in-frame clones alone and is incomplete. Of about 130,000 clones in the sample, 80% to 90% were seen once. This CDR3 spans 13 amino acids. The germline CDR1 and CDR2 sequences are SNHLY and FYNNEI. The V gene lost 10 bases and the J gene lost 0 bases, with 13 bases spanning the gap. A remark on this clone: Antigen specificity is unknown.

Findings and limits, study-wide: Three chains linked to CMV were shown in vitro to be specific for CMV antigens. TCR beta chains numbering 150 to 200 were designated cytomegalovirus-associated.

Input material: PBMCs. The V call is TRBV2, the J call TRBJ2-7, with a weak D call TRBD1 (6 bases). The TCR sequence derives from a woman aged 25-40 years in good health and CMV-seropositive. The CDR3 sequence: CAMTGQSSYEQYF. For the CDR3, the DNA is TGTGCCATGACAGGACAGAGCTCCTACGAGCAGTACTTC.